The clone carrying this TCR beta chain has only one observation. The antigen remains undetermined. TCRdb keeps only in-frame clones here, not all; method: immunoSEQ multiplex PCR. In the table there are 50,000 to 60,000 clones, more than 85% of which are singletons. This specimen belongs to a study of OX40 agonist ivuxolimab in advanced cancers. Study-level results: Among the least clonally expanded were partial responders at 0.1-3.0 mg/kg. The authors did not determine the antigen specificity of the expanded peripheral T cells. Fewer expanded clones were found on average in CD4+ than in CD8+ T cells.

The junction had 11 bases not matched to a gene; V was cut back by 9 bases and J by 0 bases. The CDR3 consists of 17 residues. Germline assignment: CDR1 SNHLY and CDR2 FYNNEI. Blood draws occurred at baseline, cycle 4 day 1, and cycle 7 day 1. The V and J genes are TRBV2 and TRBJ2-6, with 7 bases matching TRBD1. The sample in question was CD4+ or CD8+ T cells sorted from blood, obtained in a trial of the OX40 agonist ivuxolimab. This TCR derives from an adult with an advanced solid tumor such as melanoma, head and neck, liver or kidney cancer. The CDR3 region is CARGSRDSSSGANVLTF. CDR3 bases: TGTGCCAGAGGTTCACGGGACAGTAGCTCTGGGGCCAACGTCCTGACTTTC.